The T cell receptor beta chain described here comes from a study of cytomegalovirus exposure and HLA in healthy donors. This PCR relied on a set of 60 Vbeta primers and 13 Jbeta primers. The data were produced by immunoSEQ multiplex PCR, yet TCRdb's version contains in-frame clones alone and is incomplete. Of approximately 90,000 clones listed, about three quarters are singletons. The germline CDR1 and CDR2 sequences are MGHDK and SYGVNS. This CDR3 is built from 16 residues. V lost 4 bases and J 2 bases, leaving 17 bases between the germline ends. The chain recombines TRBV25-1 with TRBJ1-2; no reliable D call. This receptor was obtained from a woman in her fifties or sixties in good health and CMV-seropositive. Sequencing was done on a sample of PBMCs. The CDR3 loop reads CASSAPGLEENYGYTF. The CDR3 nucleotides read TGTGCCAGCAGTGCCCCAGGCTTGGAGGAGAACTATGGCTACACCTTC.